A single sample gave rise to the 13 T cell receptor beta chains below, sequenced in a study of response to subunit inactivated influenza vaccine. Using its own MiXCR run on the RT-PCR reads, TCRdb lists one record per CDR3 protein. The repertoire holds about 700,000 distinct CDR3 sequences, with approximately 14% as singletons. This specimen consisted of PBMCs from blood, obtained 11 to 12 days after vaccination. The receptors here all came from a man aged 45-60 years who received an inactivated influenza vaccine.

The table lists this clonotype with a few counts. This sequence joins TRBV12-3 or TRBV12-4 and TRBJ2-5; 12 bases map to TRBD2. This CDR3 comprises 16 residues. J gave up 4 bases and V 6 bases, and 9 bases lay outside the gene matches. The CDR3 protein is CASRRLAGGPIETQYF. As DNA, the CDR3 is TGTGCCAGCAGGCGTCTAGCGGGGGGGCCGATAGAGACCCAGTACTTC.

The gene calls are TRBV12-3 or TRBV12-4 and TRBJ2-1; D ambiguous. V was cut by 5 bases and J by 0 bases, with 11 bases left in between. CDR3 length: 15 residues. The CDR3 nucleotides are TGTGCCAGCAGTAAGGCCACTTACTCCTACAATGAGCAGTTCTTC. Translating it yields CASSKATYSYNEQFF.

This clonotype was found a few times. CDR3 bases: TGTGCCAGCAGCCCAACAGGGGATTCGGAAGCTTTCTTT. It codes for CASSPTGDSEAFF. The chain is built from TRBV7-3 and TRBJ1-1; TRBD1 matches 7 bases. This CDR3 is 13 amino acids long. CDR1 and CDR2 (germline): SGHTA, FQGTGA. The ends lost 5 bases at V and 8 bases at J; junction bases unmatched: 8.

The chain links TRBV4-1 to TRBJ2-5; D tentatively reads TRBD1 or TRBD2 (6 bases each). The CDR3 sequence is 16 residues long. The germline gives CDR1 MGHRA, CDR2 YSYEKL. The V and J ends lost 6 bases and 4 bases respectively, with 21 bases between them. The CDR3 nucleotides are TGCGCCAGCAGAAATCGGGGGCGGAAACATGGAGAGACCCAGTACTTC. Translation: CASRNRGRKHGETQYF.

The chain recombines TRBV20-1 with TRBJ2-1; 16 bases fit TRBD2. The CDR3 spans 17 residues. Per the germline V gene, CDR1 is DFQATT and CDR2 is SNEGSKA (reference sequence). V shed 4 bases, J shed 3 bases, and the junction held 6 bases outside the gene matches. In DNA, the CDR3 is TGCAGTGCTATCGGGACTAGCGGGAGGGCCGTCTACAATGAGCAGTTCTTC. Translated: CSAIGTSGRAVYNEQFF.

This chain links TRBV7-9 with TRBJ1-2; D remains ambiguous. The CDR3 length is 11 residues. CDR1 is SEHNR and CDR2 is FQNEAQ in the germline V gene (reference sequence). Trimming took 5 bases from V and 8 from J, leaving 9 bases between them. The CDR3 is CASSVSPGYTF. Written as DNA, the CDR3 is TGTGCCAGCAGCGTGTCACCCGGCTACACCTTC.

In its sample, this clonotype was seen a few times. This chain joins TRBV12-3 or TRBV12-4 and TRBJ2-1, with no clear D. CDR3 length: 14 amino acids. The V and J ends lost 6 bases and 8 bases respectively, with 17 bases between them. The CDR3 region is CASSISPVRYEQFF. The CDR3 DNA is TGTGCCAGCAGCATCAGCCCCGTCCGGTATGAGCAGTTCTTC.

This clonotype was seen a few times. The V and J genes are TRBV7-2 and TRBJ2-7; tentatively, D is TRBD1 (7 bases). There are 15 residues in the CDR3. V lost 6 bases and J 2 bases, leaving 17 bases between the germline ends. Germline loops: CDR1 SGHTA, CDR2 FQGNSA. The CDR3 DNA is TGTGCCAGCAGGAAAATCAGGGGGGTCGCCTACGAGCAGTACTTC. Translated, it gives CASRKIRGVAYEQYF.

There are a few counts of this clonotype. The rearrangement joins TRBV5-1 to TRBJ2-5; D is ambiguous. This CDR3 has 14 residues. Trimming cost V 0 bases and J 5 bases, with 11 bases left between them. CDR1 is SGHRS, CDR2 YFSETQ, per germline. The CDR3 DNA reads TGCGCCAGCAGCTTGGAATCGGCTCGGGAGACCCAGTACTTC. Protein sequence: CASSLESARETQYF. Full variable domain (remainder filled in from reference TRBV5-1 and TRBJ2-5): KAGVTQTPRYLIKTRGQQVTLSCSPISGHRSVSWYQQTPGQGLQFLFEYFSETQRNKGNFPGRFSGRQFSNSRSEMNVSTLELGDSALYLCASSLESARETQYFGPGTRLLVL.

This clonotype was observed many times. This chain joins TRBV4-1 and TRBJ2-7; no firm D call. CDR3 length equals 14 residues. V was cut by 1 base and J by 4 bases, with 11 bases left in between. Germline V gene sequence: CDR1 MGHRA, CDR2 YSYEKL. CDR3 sequence reads: CASSQAPASYEQYF. The CDR3 region has the DNA TGCGCCAGCAGCCAAGCTCCAGCGTCTTACGAGCAGTACTTC.

This clonotype was observed a few times. The gene calls are TRBV20-1 and TRBJ2-7; D uncertain. Germline CDR1 is DFQATT and CDR2 is SNEGSKA (reference sequence). This CDR3 comprises 14 residues. Trimming stripped 1 base from V and 7 bases from J, with 17 bases between. The CDR3 spells CSARALGSLREQYF. CDR3 DNA: TGCAGTGCTAGAGCGCTCGGATCTCTACGGGAGCAGTACTTC.

The CDR3 sequence is CASSPRSAGELFF. The CDR3 DNA sequence: TGTGCCAGCAGCCCCCGGTCGGCCGGGGAGCTGTTTTTT. The chain joins TRBV7-2 to TRBJ2-2; D is unclear. The CDR3 is made up of 13 amino acids. V shed 5 bases and J shed 6 bases, with 10 bases lying between them. Per germline, CDR1 SGHTA and CDR2 FQGNSA.

The rearrangement links TRBV6-2 or TRBV6-3 to TRBJ2-7; D is uncertain. Germline CDR1 reads MNHEY; CDR2 reads SVGEGT. The CDR3 contains 16 residues. V shed 0 bases and J shed 3 bases, with 15 bases lying between them. The DNA for the CDR3 is TGTGCCAGCAGTTACTCCCCGGCCCCTTCGGACTACGAGCAGTACTTC. Protein: CASSYSPAPSDYEQYF.